This T cell receptor (beta chain) came from a study of CD8 T cells in ankylosing spondylitis. Study outcomes and limitations: A motif in TCR beta, a set of fewer than ten highly homologous variants, appeared characteristic of ankylosing spondylitis blood. Before this, some motif variants had been reported in reactive arthritis synovial fluid and blood.

This clonotype was seen ten or more times. Its antigen is not known. Germline assignment: CDR1 DFQATT and CDR2 SNEGSKA (reference sequence). V shed 5 bases, J shed 0 bases, and the junction held 7 bases outside the gene matches. CDR3 length: 14 residues. TCRdb processed the 5' RACE reads anew with MiXCR; each CDR3 protein has one entry. The sample lists about 320,000 distinct CDR3 sequences, around 10% occurring once. The rearrangement uses TRBV20-1 and TRBJ2-7, with 7 bases lining up with TRBD1. The receptor was derived from a female donor with ankylosing spondylitis or in good health (not recorded which). Input material: blood, either unsorted or a sorted T cell fraction (not recorded which). Written as DNA, the CDR3 is TGCAGTGCTCACAGGGGAATATCCTCCTACGAGCAGTACTTC. Translation gives CSAHRGISSYEQYF.